Each of the 2 T cell receptor beta chains below was sequenced from the same sample in a study of T cells in Graves' hyperthyroidism and ophthalmopathy. Amplification yielded TCR beta CDR3 regions, with RNA transcripts as the source. HTBI primers were the set used in a first-round RT-PCR of the TCR CDR3. MiXCR, run by TCRdb on the multiplex PCR reads, gives a single entry per CDR3 protein. The profile shows roughly 350,000 distinct CDR3 sequences, approximately 14% of them singletons. The sequenced sample was blood. The source of these receptors is a woman between 40 and 55 years old with Graves' ophthalmopathy.

The V gene is TRBV4-2, the J gene TRBJ2-1; the match to TRBD2 covers 11 bases. Germline assignment: CDR1 LGHNA and CDR2 YNFKEQ. V dropped 0 bases and J dropped 0; count of bases not matched to a gene: 7. The CDR3 runs 19 residues. CDR3 in DNA: TGTGCCAGCAGCCAAGATGGTCTAGCGGGGGGCACCTCCTACAATGAGCAGTTCTTC. Encoded protein: CASSQDGLAGGTSYNEQFF.

This clonotype was picked up many times. This chain connects TRBV6-1 to TRBJ2-7; 8 nucleotides agree with TRBD1. V gave up 6 bases and J gave up 2 bases; unmatched junction bases: 9. Germline V gene sequence: CDR1 MNHNS, CDR2 SASEGT. This CDR3 is 15 amino acids long. CDR3 nucleotide sequence: TGTGCCAGCAGGAACCCCGGGACAGGACCCTACGAGCAGTACTTC. Translating it yields CASRNPGTGPYEQYF.